Listed below are T cell receptor beta chains from one sample, sequenced in a study of response to subunit inactivated influenza vaccine. TCRdb reanalysed the RT-PCR reads using MiXCR and keeps one entry per CDR3 protein. The data hold about 620,000 distinct CDR3 sequences, with approximately 12% observed a single time. The sample here was PBMCs from blood, taken on the day of vaccination. The receptors were sampled from a man aged 50 or older who received an inactivated influenza vaccine. Both conserved end residues are part of each CDR3. The order of the fields is D gene, clone size, V gene, J gene, CDR3 protein, CDR3 DNA. D genes are given only for firm matches. Not every row has a clone size; where given, it reads once, few, many or a size class.

d_gene: -
abundance: few
v_gene: TRBV4-3
j_gene: TRBJ2-1
CDR3aa: CASSQVATRSSYNEQFF
CDR3nt: TGCGCCAGCAGCCAAGTTGCGACTAGGAGCTCCTACAATGAGCAGTTCTTC

d_gene: TRBD2
abundance: -
v_gene: TRBV25-1
j_gene: TRBJ2-1
CDR3aa: CASSGPSERERNEQFF
CDR3nt: TGTGCCAGCAGTGGGCCTAGTGAGCGGGAGAGGAATGAGCAGTTCTTC

d_gene: -
abundance: -
v_gene: TRBV7-9
j_gene: TRBJ2-3
CDR3aa: CASSPGELRVTDTQYF
CDR3nt: TGTGCCAGCAGCCCAGGGGAATTGAGGGTCACAGATACGCAGTATTTT

d_gene: -
abundance: many
v_gene: TRBV5-5
j_gene: TRBJ2-2
CDR3aa: CASSRMSPGELFF
CDR3nt: TGTGCCAGCAGCAGGATGAGTCCCGGGGAGCTGTTTTTT

d_gene: -
abundance: few
v_gene: TRBV3-1
j_gene: TRBJ1-5
CDR3aa: CASSRRNQPQHF
CDR3nt: TGTGCCAGCAGCCGCCGGAATCAGCCCCAGCATTTT

d_gene: -
abundance: many
v_gene: TRBV10-2
j_gene: TRBJ2-7
CDR3aa: CASSPGLSYEQYF
CDR3nt: TGCGCCAGCAGCCCGGGACTTAGCTACGAGCAGTACTTC

d_gene: -
abundance: -
v_gene: TRBV3-1
j_gene: TRBJ2-7
CDR3aa: CASSLGLGVEQYF
CDR3nt: TGTGCCAGCAGCCTCGGGCTGGGGGTTGAGCAGTACTTC

d_gene: TRBD2
abundance: many
v_gene: TRBV6-5
j_gene: TRBJ2-1
CDR3aa: CASSYSTSGGEQFF
CDR3nt: TGTGCCAGCAGTTACTCGACTAGCGGGGGGGAGCAGTTCTTC

d_gene: -
abundance: few
v_gene: TRBV14
j_gene: TRBJ2-5
CDR3aa: CASSHRHTGRETQYF
CDR3nt: TGTGCCAGCAGCCATCGACACACGGGACGAGAGACCCAGTACTTC

d_gene: TRBD1
abundance: -
v_gene: TRBV2
j_gene: TRBJ2-7
CDR3aa: CASLKDRGHEQYF
CDR3nt: TGTGCCAGCCTCAAAGACAGGGGCCACGAGCAGTACTTC

d_gene: TRBD1
abundance: -
v_gene: TRBV6-2/TRBV6-3
j_gene: TRBJ2-3
CDR3aa: CASSYSGTGRPGDTQYF
CDR3nt: TGTGCCAGCAGTTACTCCGGGACAGGGAGACCTGGAGATACGCAGTATTTT

d_gene: -
abundance: -
v_gene: TRBV29-1
j_gene: TRBJ1-1
CDR3aa: CSDDPGVTEAFF
CDR3nt: TGCAGCGATGACCCGGGAGTCACTGAAGCTTTCTTT

d_gene: TRBD1
abundance: few
v_gene: TRBV19
j_gene: TRBJ2-3
CDR3aa: CASKWTGGRTDTQYF
CDR3nt: TGTGCCAGTAAATGGACAGGGGGTCGCACAGATACGCAGTATTTT

d_gene: -
abundance: -
v_gene: TRBV2
j_gene: TRBJ2-5
CDR3aa: CASSEARGLQETQYF
CDR3nt: TGTGCCAGCAGTGAAGCTAGGGGACTCCAAGAGACCCAGTACTTC

d_gene: TRBD1
abundance: few
v_gene: TRBV3-1
j_gene: TRBJ2-1
CDR3aa: CASSQGQGVYNEQFF
CDR3nt: TGTGCCAGCAGCCAAGGACAGGGCGTTTACAATGAGCAGTTCTTC

d_gene: -
abundance: -
v_gene: TRBV4-1
j_gene: TRBJ1-2
CDR3aa: CASSQDGGQGYYGYTF
CDR3nt: TGCGCCAGCAGCCAAGATGGCGGGCAGGGATACTATGGCTACACCTTC

d_gene: -
abundance: -
v_gene: TRBV12-3/TRBV12-4
j_gene: TRBJ2-6
CDR3aa: CASSSFRLVSGANVLTF
CDR3nt: TGTGCCAGCAGTTCATTTAGACTGGTCTCTGGGGCCAACGTCCTGACTTTC

d_gene: -
abundance: many
v_gene: TRBV7-2
j_gene: TRBJ2-1
CDR3aa: CASSNYNEQFF
CDR3nt: TGTGCCAGCAGCAACTACAATGAGCAGTTCTTC

d_gene: TRBD1
abundance: -
v_gene: TRBV7-6
j_gene: TRBJ1-1
CDR3aa: CASSSETGTYTEAFF
CDR3nt: TGTGCCAGCAGCTCAGAGACAGGGACTTATACTGAAGCTTTCTTT

d_gene: -
abundance: -
v_gene: TRBV19
j_gene: TRBJ1-5
CDR3aa: CASSHRNGLYSNQPQHF
CDR3nt: TGTGCCAGTAGTCACCGGAATGGCCTTTATAGCAATCAGCCCCAGCATTTT

d_gene: TRBD2
abundance: -
v_gene: TRBV5-5
j_gene: TRBJ2-1
CDR3aa: CASSLRERGVSYNEQFF
CDR3nt: TGTGCCAGCAGCTTGAGGGAGCGGGGGGTCTCCTACAATGAGCAGTTCTTC

d_gene: -
abundance: -
v_gene: TRBV5-1
j_gene: TRBJ2-5
CDR3aa: CASSESPMETQYF
CDR3nt: TGCGCCAGCAGCGAAAGCCCGATGGAGACCCAGTACTTC